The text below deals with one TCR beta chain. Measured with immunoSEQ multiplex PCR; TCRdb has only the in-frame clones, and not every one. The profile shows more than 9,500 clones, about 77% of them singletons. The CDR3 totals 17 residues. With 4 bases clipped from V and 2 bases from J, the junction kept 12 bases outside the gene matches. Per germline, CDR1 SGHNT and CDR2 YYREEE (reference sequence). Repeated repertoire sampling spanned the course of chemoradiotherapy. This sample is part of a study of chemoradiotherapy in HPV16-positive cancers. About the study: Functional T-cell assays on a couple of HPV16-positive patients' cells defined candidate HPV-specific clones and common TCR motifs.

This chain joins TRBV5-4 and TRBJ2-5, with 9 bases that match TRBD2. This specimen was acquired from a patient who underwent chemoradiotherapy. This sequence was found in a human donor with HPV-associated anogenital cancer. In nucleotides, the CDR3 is TGTGCCAGCAGCCCCTCTCTGGGAGCGGGGGGACAAGAGACCCAGTACTTC. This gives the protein CASSPSLGAGGQETQYF.